These 16 T cell receptor beta chains came from one sample sequenced in a study of early T cells in non-severe SARS-CoV-2 infection. One entry per CDR3 protein, called by TCRdb with MiXCR from the 5' RACE reads. The table records roughly 66,000 distinct CDR3 sequences, around 8.7% of them present only once. Source material: whole blood. Every receptor here comes from an adult who was a healthcare worker with PCR-confirmed SARS-CoV-2 infection or an uninfected control (not recorded which).

The chain links TRBV7-7 to TRBJ1-1; 7 bases line up with TRBD1. With 8 bases clipped from V and 0 bases from J, the junction kept 12 bases outside the gene matches. The CDR3 consists of 16 residues. The V gene's germline CDR1 is SSHAT and CDR2 FNYEAQ (reference sequence). The CDR3 DNA reads TGTGCCAGCTCAGGGGCGGCAGGGGGACTGAACACTGAAGCTTTCTTT. Encoded protein: CASSGAAGGLNTEAFF. The entire variable domain, with the rest obtained from reference TRBV7-7 and TRBJ1-1, is as follows: GAGVSQSPRYKVTKRGQDVTLRCDPISSHATLYWYQQALGQGPEFLTYFNYEAQPDKSGLPSDRFSAERPEGSISTLTIQRTEQRDSAMYRCASSGAAGGLNTEAFFGQGTRLTVV.

The genes are TRBV24-1 and TRBJ2-1; 8 nucleotides align to TRBD1. CDR1 and CDR2 from the germline V gene are KGHDR and SFDVKD. After removal of 4 bases from V and 7 bases from J, the junction contained 8 bases not matched to a gene. This CDR3 is built from 15 residues. This CDR3 is CATSEAGGEVNEQFF. The DNA for the CDR3 is TGTGCCACCAGTGAAGCAGGGGGCGAGGTTAATGAGCAGTTCTTC.

This clonotype has at least ten counts. The V call is TRBV4-2, the J call TRBJ2-1, with TRBD2 identical over 12 bases. Germline V gene lookup returns CDR1 LGHNA and CDR2 YNFKEQ. CDR3 length: 18 residues. With V trimmed by 4 bases and J by 1 base, 8 bases remained unmatched. DNA for the CDR3: TGTGCCAGCAGCCTCCGGACTAGCGGGACTATTTCCTACAATGAGCAGTTCTTC. Residues: CASSLRTSGTISYNEQFF.

The chain combines TRBV5-1 with TRBJ1-6; D unresolved. This CDR3 region has 17 residues. Germline CDR1 reads SGHRS; CDR2 reads YFSETQ. V was trimmed by 2 bases and J by 10 bases, leaving 22 bases between them. CDR3 bases: TGCGCCAGCAGCTTCGCAGTACCCGGGGATATCGGGTCACCCCTCCACTTT. It encodes CASSFAVPGDIGSPLHF.

The CDR3 reads CSGGLAGQGSTYEQYF. CDR3 coding DNA: TGCAGCGGGGGACTAGCGGGACAAGGGTCCACCTACGAGCAGTACTTC. The chain recombines TRBV29-1 with TRBJ2-7, with TRBD2 matching 13 bases. With 7 bases clipped from V and 2 bases from J, the junction kept 11 bases outside the gene matches. This CDR3 spans 16 amino acids. Germline V gene data show CDR1 as SQVTM and CDR2 as ANQGSEA.

This clonotype was observed a handful of times. The chain is built from TRBV14 and TRBJ1-2, with TRBD1 matching 7 bases. Germline CDR1 is SGHDN and CDR2 is FVKESK. CDR3 length equals 18 residues. V shed 3 bases and J 4 bases; nucleotides not matched to a gene: 17. For the CDR3, the DNA is TGTGCCAGCAGCCAGAAGATTCCCGACAGGGTCGGCACCTATGGCTACACCTTC. It specifies CASSQKIPDRVGTYGYTF. Drawing the rest from reference TRBV14 and TRBJ1-2, the complete variable domain is EAGVTQFPSHSVIEKGQTVTLRCDPISGHDNLYWYRRVMGKEIKFLLHFVKESKQDESGMPNNRFLAERTGGTYSTLKVQPAELEDSGVYFCASSQKIPDRVGTYGYTFGSGTRLTVV.

V usage is TRBV5-1 and J usage is TRBJ1-4; D remains ambiguous. The V gene lost 3 bases and the J gene lost 0 bases, with 6 bases spanning the gap. Germline-derived CDR1 and CDR2 are SGHRS and YFSETQ. CDR3 length equals 14 residues. CDR3 protein: CASSSTTTNEKLFF. The CDR3 DNA sequence: TGCGCCAGCAGCTCGACAACAACTAATGAAAAACTGTTTTTT.

This clonotype occurred a few times. The chain is built from TRBV29-1 and TRBJ1-2; D perhaps matches TRBD1 (6 bases). Germline-derived CDR1 and CDR2 are SQVTM and ANQGSEA. V shed 0 bases and J shed 7 bases, with 12 bases lying between them. The CDR3 loop spans 13 amino acids. CDR3 in DNA: TGCAGCGTTGAAGAACTTCAGGGGTCTGGCTACACCTTC. As protein: CSVEELQGSGYTF. Supplemented by reference TRBV29-1 and TRBJ1-2, the full variable domain reads SAVISQKPSRDICQRGTSLTIQCQVDSQVTMMFWYRQQPGQSLTLIATANQGSEATYESGFVIDKFPISRPNLTFSTLTVSNMSPEDSSIYLCSVEELQGSGYTFGSGTRLTVV.

This clonotype occurred a few times. The chain employs TRBV2 and TRBJ2-1; the D is unclear. Between the trimmed V and J ends, which lost 3 bases and 0 bases, there was a span of 12 bases. The CDR3 runs 16 residues. Germline-derived CDR1 and CDR2 are SNHLY and FYNNEI. CDR3 protein: CASSDARVSSYNEQFF. The CDR3 DNA sequence: TGTGCCAGCAGTGATGCTCGGGTTAGCTCCTACAATGAGCAGTTCTTC.

CDR3 coding DNA: TGTGCCAGCTCACCTTCCCCCGGCTCCTACAATGAGCAGTTCTTC. This translates into CASSPSPGSYNEQFF. This chain connects TRBV18 to TRBJ2-1; the D is unclear. CDR1 and CDR2 from the germline V gene are KGHSH and LQKENI. Trimming removed 3 bases from V and 0 bases from J, with 9 bases in between. The CDR3 spans 15 residues.

The chain joins TRBV5-1 to TRBJ1-6; 8 bases match TRBD1. V shed 3 bases, J shed 10 bases, and the junction held 6 bases outside the gene matches. CDR1 SGHRS and CDR2 YFSETQ come from the germline V gene. There are 14 residues in the CDR3. The CDR3 loop is CASSYTGGNSPLHF. The CDR3 DNA sequence: TGCGCCAGCAGCTATACAGGGGGTAACTCACCCCTCCACTTT. Complete variable domain (other parts from reference TRBV5-1 and TRBJ1-6): KAGVTQTPRYLIKTRGQQVTLSCSPISGHRSVSWYQQTPGQGLQFLFEYFSETQRNKGNFPGRFSGRQFSNSRSEMNVSTLELGDSALYLCASSYTGGNSPLHFGNGTRLTVT.

Here the CDR3 DNA reads TGCGCCAGCAGCCAAGGAGTGGGAGGAGAAAAACTGTTTTTT. This codes for CASSQGVGGEKLFF. This chain joins TRBV4-3 and TRBJ1-4; no firm D call. The germline CDR1 and CDR2 sequences are LGHNA and YSLEER. Deletions cut 1 base from V and 8 bases from J, with 11 bases between. The CDR3 loop spans 14 amino acids.

This clonotype was observed a few times. This sequence joins TRBV27 and TRBJ2-1; 11 nucleotides match TRBD2. CDR1 MNHEY and CDR2 SMNVEV come from the germline V gene (reference sequence). The V and J ends lost 5 bases and 5 bases, in that order; junction bases with no gene match: 5. This CDR3 spans 15 amino acids. DNA of the CDR3: TGTGCCAGCAGTCACGGGACTAGCGGAAACAATGAGCAGTTCTTC. Residues: CASSHGTSGNNEQFF.

This clonotype was counted only a few times. This rearrangement joins TRBV11-2 to TRBJ2-7; TRBD2 matches at 9 bases. After removal of 3 bases from V and 5 bases from J, the junction contained 14 bases not matched to a gene. The germline V gene has CDR1 SGHAT and CDR2 FQNNGV. The CDR3 covers 17 residues. The chain's CDR3 is CASSFGTGLAGANEQYF. In DNA form, the CDR3 reads TGTGCCAGCAGCTTCGGTACAGGTTTAGCGGGAGCCAACGAGCAGTACTTC.

This chain joins TRBV7-9 and TRBJ2-7, with 8 bases lining up with TRBD1. This CDR3 is 15 amino acids long. The V segment lost 5 bases and the J segment 9 bases; nucleotides outside the gene matches: 15. Germline CDR1 is SEHNR and CDR2 is FQNEAQ (reference sequence). This CDR3 is CASSPRTGPQLGQYF. CDR3 nucleotides: TGTGCCAGCAGCCCCCGGACAGGGCCCCAGTTAGGGCAGTACTTC.

This clonotype has ten or more counts. The J gene is TRBJ2-1, the V gene TRBV20-1; 12 positions agree with TRBD2. After removal of 1 base from V and 3 bases from J, the junction contained 10 bases not matched to a gene. CDR3 length: 18 amino acids. Germline CDR1 DFQATT, CDR2 SNEGSKA (reference sequence). The CDR3 here is CSARALPRTSGDYNEQFF. The CDR3 DNA reads as TGCAGTGCTAGAGCATTGCCCCGGACTAGCGGGGACTACAATGAGCAGTTCTTC.